The 29 T cell receptor beta chains presented below share a single source sample, sequenced in a study of human T cells and chemical hapten exposure. TCRdb independently ran MiXCR on the 5' RACE reads; one entry per CDR3 protein. Among approximately 140,000 distinct CDR3 sequences, about 4% were seen once, and the ten largest hold about 1.3%. It was from unfractionated whole blood that total RNA was extracted. All receptors derive from a female donor in good health.

This clonotype occurred many times. The chain recombines TRBV7-2 with TRBJ2-5, with D possibly TRBD1 on 6 matching bases. The germline V gene encodes CDR1 SGHTA and CDR2 FQGNSA. The CDR3 length is 14 residues. Trimming stripped 4 bases from V and 5 bases from J, with 14 bases between. The chain's CDR3 is CASSSNQGPETQYF. CDR3 coding DNA: TGTGCCAGCAGCTCCAACCAGGGGCCGGAGACCCAGTACTTC.

This clonotype came up many times. The DNA of the CDR3 is TGTGCCACCAGTACAGGGATTAGCAATCAGCCCCAGCATTTT. Its protein is CATSTGISNQPQHF. V is TRBV24-1 and J is TRBJ1-5; TRBD1 is a possible D gene (6 bases). Trimming took 6 bases from V and 0 from J, leaving 8 bases between them. This CDR3 is 14 amino acids long. Germline CDR1 reads KGHDR; CDR2 reads SFDVKD.

This clonotype was seen repeatedly, ten times or more. The genes are TRBV12-3 or TRBV12-4 and TRBJ1-4, with 12 bases that match TRBD1. The CDR3 is 15 residues long. After removal of 5 bases from V and 7 bases from J, the junction contained 5 bases not matched to a gene. In nucleotides, the CDR3 is TGTGCCAGCAGTACTAGGGACAGGGGGCCTGAAAAACTGTTTTTT. Residues: CASSTRDRGPEKLFF.

This clonotype was detected ten times or more. V and J are TRBV14 and TRBJ2-3; no definite D call. The CDR3 has 13 amino acids. Germline V gives CDR1 SGHDN, CDR2 FVKESK. Trimming took off 3 bases at V and 1 base at J, with 5 bases between the two ends. CDR3 coding DNA: TGTGCCAGCAGCCACCCGGGCACAGATACGCAGTATTTT. Residues: CASSHPGTDTQYF.

This clonotype was recorded at least ten times. V is TRBV18 and J is TRBJ1-5; a weak D match, TRBD1 (5 bases). Germline-derived CDR1 and CDR2 are KGHSH and LQKENI. The CDR3 length is 16 residues. Trimming pared 4 bases from V and 1 base from J, leaving 14 bases between. CDR3 sequence reads: CASSLIGGTSNQPQHF. CDR3 DNA: TGTGCCAGCTCACTGATTGGGGGAACGAGCAATCAGCCCCAGCATTTT.

This clonotype has just a few counts. CDR3 protein: CASSSGRIYGYTF. CDR3 nucleotides: TGTGCCAGCAGTTCAGGACGGATCTATGGCTACACCTTC. The genes are TRBV6-2 or TRBV6-3 and TRBJ1-2; D remains unclear. CDR1 is MNHEY, CDR2 SVGEGT, per germline. The CDR3 covers 13 residues. V was shortened by 4 bases and J by 4 bases, with 10 bases between the two germline ends.

The table lists this clonotype with many counts. The rearrangement joins TRBV20-1 to TRBJ1-1; 7 nucleotides agree with TRBD1. The length of the CDR3 is 14 residues. The germline V gene has CDR1 DFQATT and CDR2 SNEGSKA (reference sequence). Losses at the gene ends were 5 bases for V and 0 bases for J; bases not matched to a gene: 6. The CDR3 region is CSAPLQGLNTEAFF. The CDR3 nucleotides read TGCAGTGCTCCACTACAGGGGCTGAACACTGAAGCTTTCTTT.

This clonotype was recorded many times. The V and J genes are TRBV6-5 and TRBJ2-3; D is undetermined. In germline, CDR1 is MNHEY, CDR2 SVGAGI. The CDR3 covers 13 residues. Trimming left V 6 bases short and J 0 bases short, with 7 bases between. The CDR3 nucleotides read TGTGCCAGCAGACCTGACAGCACAGATACGCAGTATTTT. Translation: CASRPDSTDTQYF.

This clonotype was detected ten times or more. The J gene is TRBJ1-4, the V gene TRBV11-2; D unclear. There are 13 residues in the CDR3. The ends were cut back, 3 bases at V and 4 bases at J, with 6 bases in the middle. In germline, CDR1 is SGHAT, CDR2 FQNNGV. DNA for the CDR3: TGTGCCAGCAGCTTGGATGTTAATGAAAAACTGTTTTTT. This sequence encodes CASSLDVNEKLFF.

This clonotype was seen a few times. The rearrangement joins TRBV12-3 or TRBV12-4 to TRBJ2-3, with 8 nucleotides matching TRBD1. CDR3 length: 13 residues. Trimming removed 6 bases from V and 4 bases from J; junction bases left unmatched: 3. The CDR3 is CASRGTGPDTQYF. CDR3 bases: TGTGCCAGCAGAGGGACAGGCCCAGATACGCAGTATTTT.

This clonotype was counted at least ten times. In nucleotides, the CDR3 is TGTGCCAGCAGCCGTGAATGGGACGGCACTGAAGCTTTCTTT. Its translation is CASSREWDGTEAFF. V and J are TRBV14 and TRBJ1-1, with D possibly being TRBD1 (5 bases). The CDR3 loop spans 14 amino acids. Germline CDR1 reads SGHDN; CDR2 reads FVKESK. Trimming left V 4 bases short and J 4 bases short, with 13 bases between.

This clonotype appeared a few times. The genes are TRBV5-1 and TRBJ1-6; TRBD1 is a possible D gene (5 bases). CDR3 size: 14 residues. CDR1 and CDR2 (germline): SGHRS, YFSETQ. V was trimmed by 0 bases and J by 5 bases, leaving 6 bases between them. The CDR3 reads CASSLGGNNSPLHF. CDR3 bases: TGCGCCAGCAGCTTGGGGGGGAATAATTCACCCCTCCACTTT.

There are many counts of this clonotype. V and J are TRBV12-3 or TRBV12-4 and TRBJ2-4; 9 positions agree with TRBD1. With 6 bases clipped from V and 9 bases from J, the junction kept 6 bases outside the gene matches. There are 13 residues in the CDR3. CDR3 DNA: TGTGCCAGCAGGGGGACAGGGTTTGGCATTCAGTACTTC. Protein: CASRGTGFGIQYF.

This clonotype was found many times. V is TRBV5-1 and J is TRBJ2-1; a weak D match, TRBD2 (7 bases). The CDR3 has 18 residues. Germline CDR1 is SGHRS and CDR2 is YFSETQ. Trimming removed 6 bases at V and 3 bases at J, with 25 bases between. CDR3 nucleotides: TGCGCCAGCATATCGGGAAACCCCCGGGGGGCCGACTACAATGAGCAGTTCTTC. This gives the protein CASISGNPRGADYNEQFF.

This clonotype appeared many times. The V and J genes are TRBV7-2 and TRBJ2-7; maybe TRBD1 (6 bases). The length of the CDR3 is 12 residues. Germline assignment: CDR1 SGHTA and CDR2 FQGNSA. Trimming removed 8 bases at V and 4 bases at J, with 12 bases between. Here the CDR3 reads CASGGSQYEQYF. The CDR3 DNA sequence: TGTGCCAGCGGGGGCAGTCAGTACGAGCAGTACTTC. The whole variable domain, filled in from reference TRBV7-2 and TRBJ2-7, reads GAGVSQSPSNKVTEKGKDVELRCDPISGHTALYWYRQSLGQGLEFLIYFQGNSAPDKSGLPSDRFSAERTGGSVSTLTIQRTQQEDSAVYLCASGGSQYEQYFGPGTRLTVT.

Comment on this clonotype: The junction and the germline gene differ at one end; a read error may be behind it. The chain employs TRBV24-1 and TRBJ2-1; D may be TRBD2 (6 bases). The CDR3 spans 16 residues. Germline-derived CDR1 and CDR2 are KGHDR and SFDVKD. The CDR3 nucleotides are TGTGCCAACAGTGATTTGGGGCGGGGCGCCTACAATGAGCAGTTCTTC. Its translation is CANSDLGRGAYNEQFF.

This clonotype showed up many times. This chain joins TRBV25-1 and TRBJ1-1; D is uncertain. The CDR3 totals 13 residues. V shed 3 bases and J shed 4 bases, with 9 bases lying between them. Per the germline V gene, CDR1 is MGHDK and CDR2 is SYGVNS. The CDR3 protein is CASSEGRTTEAFF. In DNA, the CDR3 is TGTGCCAGCAGTGAGGGGAGAACCACTGAAGCTTTCTTT.

This clonotype is judged medium-sized (0.01 to 0.1%). The chain has TRBV12-3 or TRBV12-4 and TRBJ2-2; tentatively, D is TRBD1 or TRBD2 (5 bases each). The CDR3 length is 12 residues. V was clipped by 6 bases and J by 10 bases, with 12 bases between them. The CDR3 is CASRGRALELFF. The CDR3 DNA is TGTGCCAGCAGGGGACGCGCGTTGGAGCTGTTTTTT.

This clonotype was observed at least ten times. The chain employs TRBV20-1 and TRBJ2-5, with D maybe TRBD2 (7 bases). With 0 bases removed from V and 4 bases from J, the gap between germline ends came to 12 bases. The CDR3 contains 14 residues. CDR1 is DFQATT and CDR2 is SNEGSKA in the germline V gene (reference sequence). The CDR3 here is CSAREGGHGETQYF. CDR3 DNA sequence: TGCAGTGCTAGAGAGGGGGGGCACGGAGAGACCCAGTACTTC.

This clonotype has ten or more counts. The rearrangement joins TRBV9 to TRBJ2-3; TRBD2 is a possible D gene (7 bases). The V gene's germline CDR1 is SGDLS and CDR2 YYNGEE. This CDR3 contains 17 residues. Trimming cost V 0 bases and J 5 bases, with 19 bases left between them. The CDR3 here is CASSVEGGGAVGDTQYF. DNA of the CDR3: TGTGCCAGCAGCGTAGAAGGGGGGGGGGCCGTCGGAGATACGCAGTATTTT.

This clonotype was detected ten times or more. This chain joins TRBV18 and TRBJ1-1, with 9 bases lining up with TRBD1. The CDR3 sequence is 17 residues long. V lost 0 bases, J lost 1 base, and 6 bases stayed unmatched. CDR1 and CDR2 from the germline V gene are KGHSH and LQKENI. CDR3 protein: CASSPPGQGGKNTEAFF. CDR3 DNA sequence: TGTGCCAGCTCACCACCGGGACAGGGAGGGAAGAACACTGAAGCTTTCTTT.

There are many counts of this clonotype. The chain carries TRBV14 and TRBJ1-4; 8 bases line up with TRBD1. The CDR3 is 14 amino acids. Germline trimming cut 5 bases from V and 10 bases from J; bases unmatched to any gene: 9. Germline lookup yields CDR1 SGHDN and CDR2 FVKESK. CDR3 nucleotides: TGTGCCAGCAGCAATGGAGGACAGGGCGGAAAACTGTTTTTT. Translation: CASSNGGQGGKLFF.

This clonotype was recorded many times. The chain employs TRBV3-1 and TRBJ1-5; maybe TRBD1 (6 bases). Looked up from germline, CDR1 is LGHDT and CDR2 is YNNKEL (reference sequence). V lost 1 base and J lost 0, with 7 bases in between. CDR3 size: 15 residues. This chain's CDR3 is CASSQGQVSNQPQHF. The DNA of the CDR3 is TGTGCCAGCAGCCAAGGACAGGTTAGCAATCAGCCCCAGCATTTT.

With regard to this clonotype: It may be a read error: a sequence one base away is much more abundant. The J gene is TRBJ1-2, the V gene TRBV12-3 or TRBV12-4, with D possibly matching TRBD1 (6 bases). This CDR3 contains 14 residues. CDR3 in amino acids: CASSPTGPNNGYTF. The CDR3 nucleotides read TGTGCCAGCAGCCCGACAGGACCTAACAATGGCTACACCTTC.

This clonotype was counted at least ten times. The rearrangement uses TRBV4-1 and TRBJ1-4; D unclear. This CDR3 is built from 18 residues. In germline, CDR1 is MGHRA, CDR2 YSYEKL. V was shortened by 1 base and J by 0 bases, with 15 bases between the two germline ends. The CDR3 bases are TGCGCCAGCAGCCAAGGTCCTCCGCTTCCAACAACTAATGAAAAACTGTTTTTT. Translation gives CASSQGPPLPTTNEKLFF.

The chain is built from TRBV3-2 and TRBJ2-3; the table's D call TRBD2 went unverified against the DNA. TRBV3-2 is described as a pseudogene. The CDR3 is made up of 18 amino acids. The CDR3 reads CASSPGLAGAGSTDTQYF. DNA of the CDR3: TGTGCCAGCAGCCCCGGACTAGCGGGGGCCGGGAGCACAGATACGCAGTATTTT.

This clonotype has at least ten counts. This chain links TRBV29-1 with TRBJ2-3, with D tentatively TRBD2 (7 bases). CDR1 SQVTM and CDR2 ANQGSEA come from the germline V gene. This CDR3 is built from 15 residues. The V and J ends lost 8 bases and 3 bases respectively, with 21 bases between them. The CDR3 loop reads CSLRASGGRTDTQYF. CDR3 DNA sequence: TGCAGCCTCAGGGCATCCGGGGGGCGGACAGATACGCAGTATTTT.

This clonotype showed up many times. The chain carries TRBV5-4 and TRBJ1-1; D might be TRBD1 (5 bases). The germline V gene encodes CDR1 SGHNT and CDR2 YYREEE (reference sequence). V was clipped by 4 bases and J by 6 bases, with 13 bases between them. The CDR3 covers 13 residues. The CDR3 region is CASSPGEGPEAFF. The CDR3 DNA is TGTGCCAGCAGCCCGGGGGAAGGGCCTGAAGCTTTCTTT.

This clonotype is a singleton in its sample. This may arise from a read error, as a much more abundant clone is one base away. This chain links TRBV5-1 with TRBJ1-5; D ambiguous. The CDR3 has 14 residues. CDR1 and CDR2 from the germline V gene are SGHRS and YFSETQ. In DNA form, the CDR3 reads TGCGCCGGCAGCTCTAATCCGGGGAATCAGCCCCAGCATTTT. Translated, it gives CAGSSNPGNQPQHF.